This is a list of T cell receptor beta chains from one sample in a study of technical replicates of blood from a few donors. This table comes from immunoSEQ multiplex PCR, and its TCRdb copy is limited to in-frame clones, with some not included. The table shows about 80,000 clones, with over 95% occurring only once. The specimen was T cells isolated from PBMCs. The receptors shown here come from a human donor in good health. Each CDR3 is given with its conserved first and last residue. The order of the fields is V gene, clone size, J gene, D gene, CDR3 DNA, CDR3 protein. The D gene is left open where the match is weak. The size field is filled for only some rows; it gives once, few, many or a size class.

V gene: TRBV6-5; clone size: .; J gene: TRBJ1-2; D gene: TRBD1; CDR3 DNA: TGTGCCAGCAGTTTCCTTAGACAGGGGTCCAACTATGGCTACACCTTC; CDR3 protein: CASSFLRQGSNYGYTF
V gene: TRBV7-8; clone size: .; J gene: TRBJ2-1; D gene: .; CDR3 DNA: TGTGCCAGCAGCTTTATGGGGCACAATGAGCAGTTCTTC; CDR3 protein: CASSFMGHNEQFF
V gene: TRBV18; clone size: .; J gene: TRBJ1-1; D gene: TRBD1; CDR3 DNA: TGTGCCAGCTCACCTGGATCGGGACAGGGCTCCACTGAAGCTTTCTTT; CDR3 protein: CASSPGSGQGSTEAFF
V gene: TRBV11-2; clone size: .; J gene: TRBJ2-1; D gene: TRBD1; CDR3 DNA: TGTGCCAGCAGCTTAGACAGACAGGGAACGAATGAGCAGTTCTTC; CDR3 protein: CASSLDRQGTNEQFF
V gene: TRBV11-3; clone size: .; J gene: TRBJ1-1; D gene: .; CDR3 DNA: TGTGCCAGCAGCCCAGGTGGGGCAGGGGACACTGAAGCTTTCTTT; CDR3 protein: CASSPGGAGDTEAFF
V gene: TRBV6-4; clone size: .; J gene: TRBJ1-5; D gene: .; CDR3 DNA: TGTGCCAGCAGTGACTCGGAAGGGGGCAATCAGCCCCAGCATTTT; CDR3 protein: CASSDSEGGNQPQHF
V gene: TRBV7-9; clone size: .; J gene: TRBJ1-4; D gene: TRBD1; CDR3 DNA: TGTGCCAGCAGCTCCGGGACAGGGGGCGCAGGAAGAAACGAAAAACTGTTTTTT; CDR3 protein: CASSSGTGGAGRNEKLFF
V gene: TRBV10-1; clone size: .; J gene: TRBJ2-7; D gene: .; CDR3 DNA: TGCGCCAGCAGTGACGGGTACTACGAGCAGTACTTC; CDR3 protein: CASSDGYYEQYF
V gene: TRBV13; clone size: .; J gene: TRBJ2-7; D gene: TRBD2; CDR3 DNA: TGTGCCAGCAGCTTATATCAGCGGGATGAGCAGTACTTC; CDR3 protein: CASSLYQRDEQYF
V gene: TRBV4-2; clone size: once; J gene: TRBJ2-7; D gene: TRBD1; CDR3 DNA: TGTGCCAGCAGCCTCCGGGACAGCGACTACGAGCAGTACTTC; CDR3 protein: CASSLRDSDYEQYF
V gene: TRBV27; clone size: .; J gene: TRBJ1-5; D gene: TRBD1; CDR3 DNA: TGTGCCAGCAGTTTATCGCAAGGGGGCGGAAATCAGCCCCAGCATTTT; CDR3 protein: CASSLSQGGGNQPQHF
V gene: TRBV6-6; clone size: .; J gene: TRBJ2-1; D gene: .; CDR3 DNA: TGTGCCAGCAGTTACGCCCTAAACAATGAGCAGTTCTTC; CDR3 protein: CASSYALNNEQFF
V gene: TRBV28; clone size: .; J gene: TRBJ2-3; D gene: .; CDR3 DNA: TGTGCCAGCAGTTTATCGCCAGGCACAGATACGCAGTATTTT; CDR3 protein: CASSLSPGTDTQYF
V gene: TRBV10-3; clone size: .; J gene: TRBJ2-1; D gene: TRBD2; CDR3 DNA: TGTGCCATCAGTGGGGGGACTAGCTCCTACAATGAGCAGTTCTTC; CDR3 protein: CAISGGTSSYNEQFF
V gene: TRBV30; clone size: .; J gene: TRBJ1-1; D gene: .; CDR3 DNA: TGTGCCTGGAATCCAGGCAGGGACACTGAAGCTTTCTTT; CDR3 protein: CAWNPGRDTEAFF
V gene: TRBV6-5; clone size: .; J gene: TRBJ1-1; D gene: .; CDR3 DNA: TGTGCCAGCAGACGTACGGGAACTGAAGCTTTCTTT; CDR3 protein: CASRRTGTEAFF
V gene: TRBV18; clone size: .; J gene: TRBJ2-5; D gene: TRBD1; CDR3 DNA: TGTGCCAGCTCTCGGACAGGGGGCGAGACCCAGTACTTC; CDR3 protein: CASSRTGGETQYF
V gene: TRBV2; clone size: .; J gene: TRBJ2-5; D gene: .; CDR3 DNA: TGTGCCAGCAGTGAGGTCGAGGGTAAAGAGACCCAGTACTTC; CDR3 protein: CASSEVEGKETQYF
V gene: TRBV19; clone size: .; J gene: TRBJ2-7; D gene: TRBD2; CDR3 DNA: TGTGCCAGTAGTATAGTGAGCGGGAGTTCCTACGAGCAGTACTTC; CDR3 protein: CASSIVSGSSYEQYF
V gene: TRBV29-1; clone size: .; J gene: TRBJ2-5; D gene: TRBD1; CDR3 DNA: TGCAGCGTTGAGGAAGGGGGCGCTCAGACCCAGTACTTC; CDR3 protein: CSVEEGGAQTQYF
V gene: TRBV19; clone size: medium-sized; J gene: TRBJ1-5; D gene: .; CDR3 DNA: TGTGCCAGTAGTCGAGGTCCCAATCAGCCCCAGCATTTT; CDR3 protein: CASSRGPNQPQHF
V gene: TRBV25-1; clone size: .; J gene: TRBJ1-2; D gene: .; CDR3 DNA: TGTGCCAGCAGTGAATATAACAGAAACTATGGCTACACCTTC; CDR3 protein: CASSEYNRNYGYTF
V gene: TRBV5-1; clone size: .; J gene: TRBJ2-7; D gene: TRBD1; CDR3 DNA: TGCGCCAGCACCGGATCGGGACAGGGGGCGAAAGAGCAGTACTTC; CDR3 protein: CASTGSGQGAKEQYF
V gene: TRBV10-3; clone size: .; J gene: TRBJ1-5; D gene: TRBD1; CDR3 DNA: TGTGCCATCAGGGACAGGGCGGATCAGCCCCAGCATTTT; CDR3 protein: CAIRDRADQPQHF
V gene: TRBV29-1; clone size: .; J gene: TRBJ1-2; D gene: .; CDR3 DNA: TGCAGCGCCTCGCCGCAGGGCCTGCATGGCTACACCTTC; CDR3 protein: CSASPQGLHGYTF
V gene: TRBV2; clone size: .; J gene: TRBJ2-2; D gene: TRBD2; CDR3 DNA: TGTGCCAGCAGTCACCTTAGCGGGAGGGCCCCCGGGGAGCTGTTTTTT; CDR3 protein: CASSHLSGRAPGELFF
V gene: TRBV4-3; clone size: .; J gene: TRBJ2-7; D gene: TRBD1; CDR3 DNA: TGCGCCAGCAGCCCCGGCGACAGGGTGTCCTACGAGCAGTACTTC; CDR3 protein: CASSPGDRVSYEQYF
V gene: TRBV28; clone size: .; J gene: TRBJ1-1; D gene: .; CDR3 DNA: TGTGCCAGCAGTTTCCTCCGACAGGTTTCAGAAGCTTTCTTT; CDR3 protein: CASSFLRQVSEAFF
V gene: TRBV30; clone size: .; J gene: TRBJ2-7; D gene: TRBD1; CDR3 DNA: TGTGCCTTCCGGGACAGTGCCTACGAGCAGTACTTC; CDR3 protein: CAFRDSAYEQYF
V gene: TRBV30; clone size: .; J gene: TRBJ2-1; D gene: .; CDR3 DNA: TGTGCTCTGGGGGGAGAAGAGGAGCAGTTCTTC; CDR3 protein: CALGGEEEQFF
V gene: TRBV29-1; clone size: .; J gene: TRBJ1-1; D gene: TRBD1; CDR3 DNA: TGCAGCGTTGAGTCGGTCCAGGGGGACACTGAAGCTTTCTTT; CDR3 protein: CSVESVQGDTEAFF
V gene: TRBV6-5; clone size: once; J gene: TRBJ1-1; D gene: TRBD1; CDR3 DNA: TGTGCCAGCAGCCGGGGACAGGGCTACCCTGAAGCTTTCTTT; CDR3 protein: CASSRGQGYPEAFF
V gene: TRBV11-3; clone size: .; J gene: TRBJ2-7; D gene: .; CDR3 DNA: TGTGCCAGCAGTGGGGCCCGGACGGGTGAGCAGTACTTC; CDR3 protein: CASSGARTGEQYF
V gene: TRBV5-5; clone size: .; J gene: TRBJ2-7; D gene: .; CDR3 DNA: TGTGCCAGCAGCATCCAGGTGGAGCAGTACTTC; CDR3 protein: CASSIQVEQYF
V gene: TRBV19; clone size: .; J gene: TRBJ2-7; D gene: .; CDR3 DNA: TGTGCCAGTAGTATAGGGGCCAGGGGCTACGAGCAGTACTTC; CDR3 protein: CASSIGARGYEQYF
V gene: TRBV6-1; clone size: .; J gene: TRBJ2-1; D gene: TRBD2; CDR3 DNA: TGTGCCATTGGAAAGCGGGAACAGTCGTACGGTGAGCAGTTCTTC; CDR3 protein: CAIGKREQSYGEQFF
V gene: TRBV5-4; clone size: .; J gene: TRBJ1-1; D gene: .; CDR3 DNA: TGTGCCAGCAGCTCTATCGATAGGAACACTGAAGCTTTCTTT; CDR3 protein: CASSSIDRNTEAFF
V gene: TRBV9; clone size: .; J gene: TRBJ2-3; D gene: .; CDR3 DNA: TGTGCCAGCAGCGTAGGATGGGCGGAGGGCACAGATACGCAGTATTTT; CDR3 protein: CASSVGWAEGTDTQYF
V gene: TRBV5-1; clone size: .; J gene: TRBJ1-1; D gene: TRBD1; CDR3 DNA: TGCGCCAGCAGCTCGGGACAGCCGAACACTGAAGCTTTCTTT; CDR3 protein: CASSSGQPNTEAFF
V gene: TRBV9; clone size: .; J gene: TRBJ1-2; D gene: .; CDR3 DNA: TGTGCCAGCAGCGTAGCCGGGAAGATAGGCTACACCTTC; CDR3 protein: CASSVAGKIGYTF
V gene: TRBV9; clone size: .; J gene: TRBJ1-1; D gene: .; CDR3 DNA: TGTGCCAGCAGCGTAGAGTACAGACCCGACACTGAAGCTTTCTTT; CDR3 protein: CASSVEYRPDTEAFF
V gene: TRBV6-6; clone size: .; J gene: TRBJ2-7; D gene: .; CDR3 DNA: TGTGCCAGCAGTGCAGGGAAGGACGAGCAGTACTTC; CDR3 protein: CASSAGKDEQYF
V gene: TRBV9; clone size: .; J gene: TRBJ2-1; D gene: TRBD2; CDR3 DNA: TGTGCCAGCAGCGTACCCGAAAGCGGGAGGTCTATCAATGAGCAGTTCTTC; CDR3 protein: CASSVPESGRSINEQFF
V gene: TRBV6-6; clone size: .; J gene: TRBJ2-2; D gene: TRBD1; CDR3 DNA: TGTGCCAGCAGTTACCCCGGGACAGGGTGGACCGGGGAGCTGTTTTTT; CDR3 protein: CASSYPGTGWTGELFF
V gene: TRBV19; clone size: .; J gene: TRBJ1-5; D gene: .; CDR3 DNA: TGTGCCAGTAGTGATCCACAGCTCAATCAGCCCCAGCATTTT; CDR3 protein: CASSDPQLNQPQHF
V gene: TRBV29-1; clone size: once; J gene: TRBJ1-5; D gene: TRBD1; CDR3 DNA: TGCAGCGTGATAGACAGGGGCAATCAGCCCCAGCATTTT; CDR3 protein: CSVIDRGNQPQHF
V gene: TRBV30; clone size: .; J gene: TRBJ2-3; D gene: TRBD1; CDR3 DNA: TGTGCCTGCTTGACGGACAGGCGAAAAATTGCTAGCACAGATACGCAGTATTTT; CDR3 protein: CACLTDRRKIASTDTQYF
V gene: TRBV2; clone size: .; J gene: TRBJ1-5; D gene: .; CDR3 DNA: TGTGCCAGCACCTGGGCAGGATATCAGCCCCAGCATTTT; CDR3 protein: CASTWAGYQPQHF
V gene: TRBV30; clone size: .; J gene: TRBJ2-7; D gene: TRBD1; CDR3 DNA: TGTGCCTGGAGTCGGACAGGTCTTTACGAGCAGTACTTC; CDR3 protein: CAWSRTGLYEQYF